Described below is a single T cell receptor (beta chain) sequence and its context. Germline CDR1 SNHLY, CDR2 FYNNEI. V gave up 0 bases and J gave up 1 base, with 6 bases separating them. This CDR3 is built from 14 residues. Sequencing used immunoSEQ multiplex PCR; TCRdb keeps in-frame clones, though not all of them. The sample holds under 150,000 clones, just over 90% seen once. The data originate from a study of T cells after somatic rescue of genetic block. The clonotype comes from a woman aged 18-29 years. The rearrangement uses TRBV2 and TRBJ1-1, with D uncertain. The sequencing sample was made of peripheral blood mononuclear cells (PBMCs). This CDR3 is CASSEARSNTEAFF. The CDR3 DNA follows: TGTGCCAGCAGTGAAGCGAGATCGAACACTGAAGCTTTCTTT.